The 20 T cell receptor beta chains reported below all come from one sample, sequenced in a study of identical twins (TCRdb year 2016). The library was produced with 5' RACE. The reads were generated on an Illumina HiSeq 2000. The public reads were run again by TCRdb, first through fastp at Q25 and then through MiXCR, and only productive beta chains were kept. Rows are unified per CDR3 protein, each entry keeping the most common DNA and genes. In this sample the table shows just over 450,000 distinct CDR3 sequences, 14% of which occur a single time. 0.4% to 0.55% of the sample comes from the top ten. Separately, the same data were catalogued under a study of yellow fever vaccine responses in identical twins.

The sample taken for sequencing was CD4+ T cells sorted from blood. The origin of the receptors is a woman aged 18 to 35 in good health.

The chain combines TRBV6-1 with TRBJ2-7; 8 nucleotides align to TRBD1. This CDR3 contains 15 residues. V lost 6 bases and J lost 0; bases outside the gene matches: 7. Germline V gene data show CDR1 as MNHNS and CDR2 as SASEGT. CDR3 amino acids: CASSPQGAASYEQYF. The CDR3 nucleotides read TGTGCCAGCAGCCCCCAGGGGGCGGCCTCCTACGAGCAGTACTTC.

The rearrangement links TRBV6-1 to TRBJ2-2; 10 bases align to TRBD1. V lost 9 bases and J lost 4; bases outside the gene matches: 8. This CDR3 is 15 amino acids long. Looked up from germline, CDR1 is MNHNS and CDR2 is SASEGT. The chain's CDR3 is CASIEGQGVTGELFF. CDR3 sequence (DNA): TGTGCCAGTATCGAAGGACAGGGGGTCACCGGGGAGCTGTTTTTT.

This clonotype turned up a few times. The chain recombines TRBV7-2 with TRBJ2-3, with D possibly being TRBD2 (6 bases). With 5 bases removed from V and 2 bases from J, the gap between germline ends came to 14 bases. The CDR3 covers 15 residues. The germline gives CDR1 SGHTA, CDR2 FQGNSA. CDR3: CASSPVRGFTDTQYF. DNA for the CDR3: TGTGCCAGCAGCCCGGTGCGGGGCTTCACAGATACGCAGTATTTT. Full variable domain (remainder filled in from reference TRBV7-2 and TRBJ2-3): GAGVSQSPSNKVTEKGKDVELRCDPISGHTALYWYRQSLGQGLEFLIYFQGNSAPDKSGLPSDRFSAERTGGSVSTLTIQRTQQEDSAVYLCASSPVRGFTDTQYFGPGTRLTVL.

V usage is TRBV24-1 and J usage is TRBJ2-4, with a weak D call TRBD1 (6 bases). Trimming took off 6 bases at V and 3 bases at J, with 17 bases between the two ends. The CDR3 consists of 16 residues. CDR1 KGHDR and CDR2 SFDVKD come from the germline V gene. The CDR3 nucleotides are TGTGCCACCAGTCCCAACGGCAGGACAGACAAAAACATTCAGTACTTC. Amino acid sequence: CATSPNGRTDKNIQYF.

The V and J genes are TRBV7-9 and TRBJ2-7, with D maybe TRBD2 (5 bases). This CDR3 spans 13 amino acids. V lost 2 bases, J lost 7 bases, and 12 bases lay in between. Germline values: CDR1 SEHNR, CDR2 FQNEAQ (reference sequence). DNA of the CDR3: TGTGCCAGCAGCTTATCTACGACGGGGGAGCAGTACTTC. Its protein is CASSLSTTGEQYF.

This clonotype was seen repeatedly, ten times or more. The rearrangement uses TRBV10-3 and TRBJ2-3; tentatively, D is TRBD2 (6 bases). CDR3 length equals 12 residues. Germline CDR1 reads ENHRY; CDR2 reads SYGVKD. V was clipped by 11 bases and J by 3 bases, with 12 bases between them. The CDR3 DNA reads as TGTGCCGCGGGACTCCCTACAGATACGCAGTATTTT. This gives the protein CAAGLPTDTQYF.

This sequence joins TRBV24-1 and TRBJ2-3, with 11 bases identical to TRBD1. J lost 8 bases, V lost 7 bases, and 4 bases had no gene match. The CDR3 extends over 13 amino acids. Germline assignment: CDR1 KGHDR and CDR2 SFDVKD. The chain's CDR3 is CATRGQGGGTQYF. As DNA, the CDR3 is TGTGCCACCAGGGGACAGGGGGGAGGTACGCAGTATTTT.

Only a few counts were recorded for this clonotype. The chain joins TRBV6-1 to TRBJ1-5; D ambiguous. CDR3 length equals 14 residues. Per germline, CDR1 MNHNS and CDR2 SASEGT. Trimming left V 0 bases short and J 6 bases short, with 9 bases between. Here the CDR3 DNA reads TGTGCCAGCAGTGAAGCTGGAGGATTTCAGCCCCAGCATTTT. Residues: CASSEAGGFQPQHF.

V usage is TRBV28 and J usage is TRBJ2-4, with a tentative D call TRBD2 (5 bases). Germline CDR1 is MDHEN and CDR2 is SYDVKM. The V and J ends lost 2 bases and 6 bases respectively, with 14 bases between them. The CDR3 has 15 amino acids. CDR3 protein: CASSLRGGGLNIQYF. The CDR3 DNA reads TGTGCCAGCAGTTTACGTGGAGGTGGGCTAAACATTCAGTACTTC.

The chain joins TRBV2 to TRBJ2-1, with D perhaps TRBD1 (5 bases). Trimming removed 6 bases at V and 5 bases at J, with 17 bases between. CDR1 is SNHLY and CDR2 is FYNNEI in the germline V gene. The CDR3 is made up of 15 amino acids. The CDR3 is CASRPLDSSDNEQFF. In DNA form, the CDR3 reads TGTGCCAGCAGGCCACTCGACAGTTCGGACAATGAGCAGTTCTTC.

This clonotype was seen more than once but under ten times. The chain links TRBV12-3 or TRBV12-4 to TRBJ2-3; 8 bases fit TRBD2. Unmatched junction bases numbered 3, after V lost 3 bases and J lost 1 base. The CDR3 is 15 amino acids. The CDR3 sequence is CASSLGGRRTDTQYF. The CDR3 DNA follows: TGTGCCAGCAGTTTGGGCGGGAGGCGCACAGATACGCAGTATTTT.

This clonotype was seen a handful of times. The V gene is TRBV20-1, the J gene TRBJ2-5; 8 bases map to TRBD1. V shed 3 bases and J 4 bases; nucleotides not matched to a gene: 10. Germline CDR1 DFQATT, CDR2 SNEGSKA (reference sequence). The CDR3 loop spans 15 amino acids. The CDR3 DNA reads as TGCAGTGCTAGCCCCATGGACAGGGAAAGAGAGACCCAGTACTTC. Its translation is CSASPMDRERETQYF.

V gene TRBV12-3 or TRBV12-4 combines with J gene TRBJ2-5, with D perhaps matching TRBD1 (5 bases). The CDR3 spans 12 residues. V was shortened by 7 bases and J by 3 bases, with 9 bases between the two germline ends. CDR3 nucleotide sequence: TGTGCCAGCACAGACAGAAAAGAGACCCAGTACTTC. This gives the protein CASTDRKETQYF.

The rearrangement uses TRBV20-1 and TRBJ1-5; weak D call: TRBD1 (6 bases). Germline assignment: CDR1 DFQATT and CDR2 SNEGSKA (reference sequence). CDR3 length: 14 residues. Trimming took off 5 bases at V and 5 bases at J, with 16 bases between the two ends. The CDR3 region is CSAVPPRGHQPQHF. The CDR3 bases are TGCAGTGCTGTACCGCCCAGGGGCCATCAGCCCCAGCATTTT.

This clonotype was detected a few times. The chain employs TRBV15 and TRBJ2-5, with TRBD2 identical over 12 bases. The CDR3 has 15 amino acids. J gave up 4 bases and V 1 base, and 1 base lay outside the gene matches. Germline V gives CDR1 LNHNV, CDR2 YYDKDF (reference sequence). The CDR3 bases are TGTGCCACCAGCAGAGTGGGACTAGCGGGAGAGACCCAGTACTTC. The encoded protein is CATSRVGLAGETQYF. The full variable domain, rest sourced from reference TRBV15 and TRBJ2-5, is DAMVIQNPRYQVTQFGKPVTLSCSQTLNHNVMYWYQQKSSQAPKLLFHYYDKDFNNEADTPDNFQSRRPNTSFCFLDIRSPGLGDTAMYLCATSRVGLAGETQYFGPGTRLLVL.

This clonotype has more than one count but fewer than ten. The chain has TRBV10-3 and TRBJ1-5; 7 bases are a match to TRBD1. The V and J ends lost 0 bases and 6 bases, in that order; junction bases with no gene match: 2. The CDR3 spans 14 residues. The germline V gene encodes CDR1 ENHRY and CDR2 SYGVKD. CDR3 protein: CAISESGGGQPQHF. CDR3 in DNA: TGTGCCATCAGTGAGTCAGGGGGCGGTCAGCCCCAGCATTTT.

The gene calls are TRBV25-1 and TRBJ2-3, with TRBD2 matching over 9 bases. The V segment lost 3 bases and the J segment 3 bases; nucleotides outside the gene matches: 4. This CDR3 has 15 residues. The germline gives CDR1 MGHDK, CDR2 SYGVNS. In nucleotides, the CDR3 is TGTGCCAGCAGTGAGGCGGGAGGGCCAACAGATACGCAGTATTTT. It specifies CASSEAGGPTDTQYF.

The V gene is TRBV20-1, the J gene TRBJ2-2, with TRBD2 identical over 8 bases. The length of the CDR3 is 13 residues. Germline CDR1 reads DFQATT; CDR2 reads SNEGSKA (reference sequence). Trimming cost V 4 bases and J 5 bases; bases outside gene matches: 3. The CDR3 DNA follows: TGCAGTGCTAACGGGAGGGCGACCGGGGAGCTGTTTTTT. Protein sequence: CSANGRATGELFF.

This clonotype was detected once. The J gene is TRBJ2-1, the V gene TRBV11-2; D remains ambiguous. Germline CDR1 SGHAT, CDR2 FQNNGV. The CDR3 is made up of 16 amino acids. The ends were cut back, 0 bases at V and 12 bases at J, with 21 bases in the middle. Written as DNA, the CDR3 is TGTGCCAGCAGCTTAGAGGGAATAAGGGTTTTGCATGGGCAGTTCTTC. This translates into CASSLEGIRVLHGQFF.

This clonotype has at least ten counts. CDR3: CASSLTNYEQYF. The CDR3 nucleotides are TGCGCCAGCAGCTTGACCAACTACGAGCAGTACTTC. This chain uses TRBV5-1 with TRBJ2-7, with D hard to call. The CDR3 spans 12 residues. Per germline, CDR1 SGHRS and CDR2 YFSETQ. Trimming cost V 1 base and J 3 bases, with 5 bases left between them.